Below, 30 T cell receptor beta chains from the same sample are listed, as sequenced in a study of cytomegalovirus exposure and HLA in healthy donors. The PCR made use of 60 Vbeta and 13 Jbeta primers. Only in-frame clones appear in the TCRdb table, and some are missing; sequencing was by immunoSEQ multiplex PCR. This table holds over 100,000 clones, 66% found once. Material: PBMCs. Every receptor here comes from a man in his late teens or twenties in good health and CMV-seronegative.

V usage is TRBV6-1 and J usage is TRBJ2-5; D is possibly TRBD1 (6 bases). V lost 4 bases, J lost 4 bases, and 10 bases lay in between. This CDR3 has 13 amino acids. Germline CDR1 reads MNHNS; CDR2 reads SASEGT. CDR3: CASSGGPVETQYF. In DNA form, the CDR3 reads TGTGCCAGCAGTGGGGGGCCGGTAGAGACCCAGTACTTC.

V and J are TRBV5-4 and TRBJ2-7; TRBD2 agrees at 7 bases. The V gene end was trimmed by 3 bases and the J gene end by 0 bases; junction bases not matched to a gene: 9. The CDR3 length is 16 residues. Looked up from germline, CDR1 is SGHNT and CDR2 is YYREEE (reference sequence). CDR3 loop: CASSSRSGALSYEQYF. CDR3 sequence (DNA): TGTGCCAGCAGCTCACGGAGCGGGGCCCTCTCCTACGAGCAGTACTTC.

The rearrangement uses TRBV5-1 and TRBJ2-7; maybe TRBD2 (6 bases). This CDR3 has 15 amino acids. Trimming pared 4 bases from V and 10 bases from J, leaving 24 bases between. Germline lookup yields CDR1 SGHRS and CDR2 YFSETQ. The CDR3 loop reads CASSPDGLYPRGQYF. The CDR3 DNA sequence: TGCGCCAGCAGCCCTGACGGACTATACCCAAGGGGTCAGTACTTC.

The genes are TRBV7-9 and TRBJ2-1; 9 bases match TRBD2. This CDR3 comprises 15 residues. V lost 5 bases and J lost 3; bases outside the gene matches: 5. Germline V gives CDR1 SEHNR, CDR2 FQNEAQ (reference sequence). The CDR3 protein is CASSLRGGGYNEQFF. The CDR3 nucleotides are TGTGCCAGCAGCCTCCGCGGGGGGGGCTACAATGAGCAGTTCTTC.

V is TRBV30 and J is TRBJ1-1; D uncertain. This CDR3 contains 11 residues. The V end lost 4 bases, the J end lost 3 bases, and 6 bases lay between the germline ends. CDR1 is GTSNPN, CDR2 SVGIG, per germline (reference sequence). The CDR3 loop reads CAWTGDTEAFF. CDR3 nucleotides: TGTGCCTGGACCGGGGACACTGAAGCTTTCTTT.

This sequence joins TRBV30 and TRBJ1-2, with D unresolved. The germline V gene encodes CDR1 GTSNPN and CDR2 SVGIG (reference sequence). With 1 base removed from V and 8 bases from J, the gap between germline ends came to 8 bases. This CDR3 is 11 amino acids long. This CDR3 reads CAWSGARGYTF. CDR3 coding DNA: TGTGCCTGGAGTGGGGCAAGAGGCTACACCTTC.

This clone was observed a handful of times. The V call is TRBV6-1, the J call TRBJ1-5; D is unresolved. The germline V gene has CDR1 MNHNS and CDR2 SASEGT. The CDR3 covers 13 residues. The ends were cut back, 5 bases at V and 5 bases at J, with 10 bases in the middle. This chain's CDR3 is CASSFQFDQPQHF. The CDR3 DNA reads TGTGCCAGCAGTTTTCAGTTCGATCAGCCCCAGCATTTT.

This clone was seen a handful of times. The chain joins TRBV7-3 to TRBJ2-7; TRBD2 might be the D (5 bases). Per the germline V gene, CDR1 is SGHTA and CDR2 is FQGTGA. The CDR3 has 15 residues. V was trimmed by 2 bases and J by 5 bases, leaving 16 bases between them. The CDR3 reads CASSLGFGLKDEQYF. The CDR3 DNA reads TGTGCCAGCAGCTTAGGATTCGGACTGAAGGACGAGCAGTACTTC.

The rearrangement joins TRBV27 to TRBJ2-5; tentatively, D is TRBD1 (5 bases). The CDR3 has 14 residues. The germline V gene has CDR1 MNHEY and CDR2 SMNVEV (reference sequence). V dropped 5 bases and J dropped 7 bases, with 17 bases sitting between them. The CDR3 is CASSGLRGLGTQYF. Here the CDR3 DNA reads TGTGCCAGCAGTGGATTAAGGGGCCTCGGGACCCAGTACTTC.

There are a few counts of this clone. The chain couples TRBV19 to TRBJ2-5, with 12 bases matching TRBD1. This CDR3 comprises 14 residues. Germline V lookup: CDR1 LNHDA, CDR2 SQIVND (reference sequence). With V trimmed by 6 bases and J by 5 bases, 4 bases remained unmatched. The CDR3 DNA is TGTGCCAGTAGGGGACAGGGGGCCGGGGAGACCCAGTACTTC. Its translation: CASRGQGAGETQYF.

V usage is TRBV6-5 and J usage is TRBJ2-1; no reliable D call. The length of the CDR3 is 14 residues. Germline loops: CDR1 MNHEY, CDR2 SVGAGI. The V end was cut by 7 bases, the J end by 7 bases, with 17 bases between. DNA for the CDR3: TGTGCCAGCACCCAACCGGGTCCAAGGAATGAGCAGTTCTTC. Its translation: CASTQPGPRNEQFF.

This chain uses TRBV27 with TRBJ2-7; 7 nucleotides match TRBD2. The V gene end was trimmed by 4 bases and the J gene end by 2 bases; junction bases not matched to a gene: 5. This CDR3 spans 14 amino acids. Germline assignment: CDR1 MNHEY and CDR2 SMNVEV (reference sequence). The CDR3 region has the DNA TGTGCCAGCAGTTGGGGGGGGATAACCTACGAGCAGTACTTC. Translated, it gives CASSWGGITYEQYF.

The chain is built from TRBV28 and TRBJ2-5, with a tentative D call TRBD1 (5 bases). With 5 bases removed from V and 5 bases from J, the gap between germline ends came to 9 bases. This CDR3 has 12 amino acids. The germline CDR1 and CDR2 sequences are MDHEN and SYDVKM. The chain's CDR3 is CASSQGMETQYF. For the CDR3, the DNA is TGTGCCAGCAGTCAGGGAATGGAGACCCAGTACTTC.

The chain recombines TRBV19 with TRBJ1-2; 8 bases match TRBD1. The CDR3 is 16 residues long. The junction had 11 bases not matched to a gene; V was cut back by 0 bases and J by 8 bases. In germline, CDR1 is LNHDA, CDR2 SQIVND (reference sequence). The CDR3 nucleotides are TGTGCCAGTAGTATAGACGTTATCGACAGGGGCGGCGGCTACACCTTC. This translates into CASSIDVIDRGGGYTF.

The V gene is TRBV29-1, the J gene TRBJ2-1, with no clear D. CDR3 length: 13 amino acids. Trimming took off 1 base at V and 9 bases at J, with 13 bases between the two ends. Germline lookup yields CDR1 SQVTM and CDR2 ANQGSEA. The CDR3 here is CSVEGRSGGEQFF. CDR3 DNA: TGCAGCGTTGAAGGACGATCGGGTGGTGAGCAGTTCTTC.

In regard to this clone: One junction end does not reproduce the germline sequence, and a read error may be involved. The chain carries TRBV5-1 and TRBJ2-7; 7 bases line up with TRBD1. Germline assignment: CDR1 SGHRS and CDR2 YFSETQ. The CDR3 extends over 15 amino acids. Here the CDR3 DNA reads TGCCCCAGCAGAGAGACAGGGTTAGCGACCTACGAGCAGTACTTC. It encodes CPSRETGLATYEQYF.

The rearrangement links TRBV7-6 to TRBJ2-1; maybe TRBD1 (6 bases). Germline CDR1 and CDR2: SGHVS and FNYEAQ. CDR3 length: 13 residues. The ends were cut back, 2 bases at V and 6 bases at J, with 8 bases in the middle. CDR3 loop: CASSLQGSNEQFF. DNA for the CDR3: TGTGCCAGCAGCTTACAGGGGAGCAATGAGCAGTTCTTC.

The gene calls are TRBV5-1 and TRBJ2-5, with TRBD1 matching over 8 bases. CDR1 and CDR2 (germline): SGHRS, YFSETQ. The CDR3 runs 14 residues. Losses at the gene ends were 4 bases for V and 5 bases for J; bases not matched to a gene: 7. In DNA, the CDR3 is TGCGCCAGCAGCCCTCAGGGGGCTGGGGAGACCCAGTACTTC. Residues: CASSPQGAGETQYF.

The DNA for the CDR3 is TGCGCCAGCAGCGTCCAGGGGCGGGATGGCTACACCTTC. It yields the protein CASSVQGRDGYTF. The chain employs TRBV5-1 and TRBJ1-2, with D maybe TRBD1 (6 bases). V lost 4 bases, J lost 6 bases, and 13 bases lay in between. CDR1 is SGHRS, CDR2 YFSETQ, per germline. This CDR3 region has 13 residues.

This clone was observed a single time. The genes are TRBV2 and TRBJ1-1, with D hard to call. The germline V and J ends were trimmed by 7 bases and 0 bases, with 9 bases remaining between them. This CDR3 contains 13 residues. CDR1 and CDR2 (germline): SNHLY, FYNNEI. The CDR3 sequence is CASTIYLNTEAFF. The CDR3 region has the DNA TGTGCCAGCACTATCTATCTGAACACTGAAGCTTTCTTT.

This clone has a single count. The chain uses TRBV5-4 and TRBJ1-6; D call uncertain. Trimming removed 1 base at V and 9 bases at J, with 8 bases between. The CDR3 sequence is 13 residues long. From germline, CDR1 is SGHNT and CDR2 YYREEE (reference sequence). This chain's CDR3 is CASSLYGGSPLHF. The CDR3 DNA is TGTGCCAGCAGCTTGTATGGCGGTTCACCCCTCCACTTT.

The chain links TRBV28 to TRBJ1-4; 7 bases are a match to TRBD1. Trimming took 2 bases from V and 4 from J; bases not matched to a gene: 7. The CDR3 covers 16 residues. Looked up from germline, CDR1 is MDHEN and CDR2 is SYDVKM. The CDR3 loop reads CASSLPRDSINEKLFF. In DNA form, the CDR3 reads TGTGCCAGCAGTTTACCCCGGGACAGCATTAATGAAAAACTGTTTTTT.

This chain joins TRBV7-2 and TRBJ2-3; 8 bases fit TRBD2. Germline values: CDR1 SGHTA, CDR2 FQGNSA. Trimming removed 5 bases from V and 2 bases from J; junction bases left unmatched: 6. CDR3 size: 15 residues. The chain's CDR3 is CASSTPGGFTDTQYF. CDR3 DNA sequence: TGTGCCAGCAGCACCCCGGGGGGGTTCACAGATACGCAGTATTTT.

The gene calls are TRBV28 and TRBJ1-4, with D maybe TRBD1 (5 bases). The germline gives CDR1 MDHEN, CDR2 SYDVKM. Trimming pared 2 bases from V and 7 bases from J, leaving 8 bases between. This CDR3 comprises 13 residues. The CDR3 loop reads CASSLGAAEKLFF. The CDR3 DNA sequence: TGTGCCAGCAGTTTAGGGGCAGCTGAAAAACTGTTTTTT.

The chain carries TRBV10-3 and TRBJ2-1; 10 bases are shared with TRBD1. The CDR3 sequence is 14 residues long. The junction had 6 bases not matched to a gene; V was cut back by 8 bases and J by 5 bases. Looked up from germline, CDR1 is ENHRY and CDR2 is SYGVKD. As DNA, the CDR3 is TGTGCCATCGCCGGGACAGGGGTGGACAATGAGCAGTTCTTC. Translated: CAIAGTGVDNEQFF.

This clone showed up just a few times. V usage is TRBV19 and J usage is TRBJ1-5; no definite D call. CDR1 is LNHDA and CDR2 is SQIVND in the germline V gene (reference sequence). Between the trimmed V and J ends, which lost 1 base and 11 bases, there was a span of 9 bases. The CDR3 contains 12 residues. The CDR3, as DNA: TGTGCCAGTAGTATAGGAACCCTAACCCAGCATTTT. Amino acid sequence: CASSIGTLTQHF.

This clone has more than one count but fewer than ten. The V gene is TRBV7-9, the J gene TRBJ1-4; no clear D. This CDR3 has 15 residues. V dropped 3 bases and J dropped 13 bases, with 21 bases sitting between them. The germline V gene has CDR1 SEHNR and CDR2 FQNEAQ (reference sequence). This CDR3 reads CASSLLPPPFHGLFF. The DNA of the CDR3 is TGTGCCAGCAGCTTGCTCCCTCCGCCTTTTCACGGACTGTTTTTT. The variable domain in full, completed from reference TRBV7-9 and TRBJ1-4, reads DTGVSQNPRHKITKRGQNVTFRCDPISEHNRLYWYRQTLGQGPEFLTYFQNEAQLEKSRLLSDRFSAERPKGSFSTLEIQRTEQGDSAMYLCASSLLPPPFHGLFFGSGTQLSVL.

This clone was observed a single time. The CDR3 coding sequence is TGTGCCAGCAGCCCTAGGGGCCGGACACTGAACACTGAAGCTTTCTTT. It specifies CASSPRGRTLNTEAFF. The chain carries TRBV7-9 and TRBJ1-1; possibly TRBD1 for D (5 bases). This CDR3 region has 16 residues. Germline V CDR1 and CDR2: SEHNR, FQNEAQ (reference sequence). V shed 5 bases and J shed 0 bases, with 16 bases lying between them.

This rearrangement joins TRBV9 to TRBJ2-3; a possible D gene is TRBD2 (5 bases). Between the trimmed V and J ends, which lost 1 base and 4 bases, there was a span of 13 bases. The CDR3 is 15 amino acids. Germline values: CDR1 SGDLS, CDR2 YYNGEE. CDR3: CASSVSPNGADTQYF. The CDR3 nucleotides are TGTGCCAGCAGCGTAAGCCCAAACGGGGCAGATACGCAGTATTTT.

This chain connects TRBV18 to TRBJ2-4; D uncertain. The length of the CDR3 is 17 residues. V was trimmed by 5 bases and J by 0 bases, leaving 17 bases between them. Germline lookup yields CDR1 KGHSH and CDR2 LQKENI. The CDR3 here is CASSSIRSDLAKNIQYF. CDR3 coding DNA: TGTGCCAGCTCATCGATTCGGAGCGACCTAGCCAAAAACATTCAGTACTTC.